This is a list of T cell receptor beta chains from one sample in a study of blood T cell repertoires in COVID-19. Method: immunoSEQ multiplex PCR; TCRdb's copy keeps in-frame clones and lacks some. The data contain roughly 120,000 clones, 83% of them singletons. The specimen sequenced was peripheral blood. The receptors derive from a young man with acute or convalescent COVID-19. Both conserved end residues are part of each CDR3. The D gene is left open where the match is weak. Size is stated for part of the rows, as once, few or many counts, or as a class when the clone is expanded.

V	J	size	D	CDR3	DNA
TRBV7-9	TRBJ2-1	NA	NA	CASSLSSGATYNEQFF	TGTGCCAGCAGCTTATCCAGCGGAGCTACCTACAATGAGCAGTTCTTC
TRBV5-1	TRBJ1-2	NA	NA	CASSFAGVGYGYTF	TGCGCCAGCAGCTTTGCGGGAGTCGGCTATGGCTACACCTTC
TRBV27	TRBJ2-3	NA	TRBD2	CASSLQIAGAGTDTQYF	TGTGCCAGCAGTTTACAAATAGCGGGGGCAGGCACAGATACGCAGTATTTT
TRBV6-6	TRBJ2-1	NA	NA	CASSYGGNNEQFF	TGTGCCAGCAGTTATGGAGGTAACAATGAGCAGTTCTTC
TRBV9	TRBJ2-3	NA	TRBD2	CASSVEDGRPSRLEDTQYF	TGTGCCAGCAGCGTAGAGGACGGGAGGCCATCACGACTAGAAGATACGCAGTATTTT
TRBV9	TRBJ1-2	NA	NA	CASSAHLRDGYTF	TGTGCCAGCAGCGCCCACCTACGGGATGGCTACACCTTC
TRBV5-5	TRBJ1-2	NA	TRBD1	CASSLGRLGTGVGYTF	TGTGCCAGCAGCTTGGGGCGTCTAGGGACAGGGGTGGGCTACACCTTC
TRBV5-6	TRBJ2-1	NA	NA	CASSTGLLTDEQFF	TGTGCCAGCAGCACAGGGTTACTTACGGATGAGCAGTTCTTC
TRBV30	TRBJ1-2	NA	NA	CAWRDSSGLYGYTF	TGTGCCTGGAGAGACTCTAGCGGGCTCTATGGCTACACCTTC
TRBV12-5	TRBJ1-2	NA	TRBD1	CASGWSLDRQYGYTF	TGTGCTAGTGGTTGGTCCCTGGACAGGCAGTATGGCTACACCTTC
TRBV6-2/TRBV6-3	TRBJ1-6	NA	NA	CASSTVANSPLHF	TGTGCCAGCAGCACAGTGGCGAATTCACCCCTCCACTTT
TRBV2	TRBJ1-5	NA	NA	CASSRGGGNQPQHF	TGTGCCAGCAGTAGGGGAGGGGGCAATCAGCCCCAGCATTTT
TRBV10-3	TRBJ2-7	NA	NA	CATTGDSYEQYF	TGTGCCACCACAGGAGACTCCTACGAGCAGTACTTC
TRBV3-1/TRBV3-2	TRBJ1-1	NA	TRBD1	CASMGQGARTEAFF	TGTGCCAGCATGGGACAGGGGGCTCGGACTGAAGCTTTCTTT
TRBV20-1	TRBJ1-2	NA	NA	CSARGPRGYTF	TGCAGTGCTAGAGGCCCGAGGGGCTACACCTTC
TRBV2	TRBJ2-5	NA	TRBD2	CASSPRGAGGKTQYF	TGTGCCAGCAGTCCTCGGGGAGCGGGAGGGAAGACCCAGTACTTC
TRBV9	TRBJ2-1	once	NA	CASSVGDNLHNEQFF	TGTGCCAGCAGCGTAGGAGATAACCTTCACAATGAGCAGTTCTTC
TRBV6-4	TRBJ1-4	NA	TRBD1	CASGYRGRVSEKLFF	TGTGCCAGCGGGTACAGGGGGCGAGTTTCCGAAAAACTGTTTTTT
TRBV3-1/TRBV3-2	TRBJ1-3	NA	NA	CASSQDLRGGNTIYF	TGTGCCAGCAGCCAAGATCTTCGAGGGGGAAACACCATATATTTT
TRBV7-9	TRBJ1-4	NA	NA	CASSLTQGANEKLFF	TGTGCCAGCAGCCTCACACAGGGTGCTAATGAAAAACTGTTTTTT
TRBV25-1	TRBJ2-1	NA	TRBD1	CASSPRTGDSYNEQFF	TGTGCCAGCAGCCCTAGGACAGGGGACTCCTACAATGAGCAGTTCTTC
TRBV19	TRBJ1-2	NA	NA	CASSAQGEDNYGYTF	TGTGCCAGTAGTGCACAGGGAGAGGATAACTATGGCTACACCTTC